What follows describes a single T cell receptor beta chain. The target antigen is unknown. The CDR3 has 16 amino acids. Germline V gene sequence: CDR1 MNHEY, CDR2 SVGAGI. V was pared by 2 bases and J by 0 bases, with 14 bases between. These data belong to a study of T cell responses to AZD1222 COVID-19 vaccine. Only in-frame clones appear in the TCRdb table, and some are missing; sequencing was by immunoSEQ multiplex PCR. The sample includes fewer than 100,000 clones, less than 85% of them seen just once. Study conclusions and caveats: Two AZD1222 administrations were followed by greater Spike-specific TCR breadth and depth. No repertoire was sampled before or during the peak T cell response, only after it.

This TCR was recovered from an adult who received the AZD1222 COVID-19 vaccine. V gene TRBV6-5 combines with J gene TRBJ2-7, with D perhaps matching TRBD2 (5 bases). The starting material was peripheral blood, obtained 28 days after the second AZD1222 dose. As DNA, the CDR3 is TGTGCCAGCAGTTACGGGTCCGGCGGAGGCTCCTACGAGCAGTACTTC. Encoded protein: CASSYGSGGGSYEQYF.